The entry that follows covers one T cell receptor beta chain sequence. The entry originates in a study of blood T cell repertoires in COVID-19. The wider study: PBMCs, B-cell-depleted T cells, or T cells were the source of the cDNA or gDNA that made up the material.

This table comes from immunoSEQ multiplex PCR, and its TCRdb copy is limited to in-frame clones, with some not included. The repertoire holds some 130,000 clones, with more than 70% as singletons. The clonotype comes from a human donor in a cohort sampled during active COVID-19. The specimen was peripheral blood.

The CDR3 nucleotides are TGTGCCAGCAGCTTAGTCCTATTGACTGAAGCTTTCTTT. Protein: CASSLVLLTEAFF. The rearrangement uses TRBV11-3 and TRBJ1-1, with unresolved D. The V and J ends lost 1 base and 5 bases respectively, with 8 bases between them. This CDR3 has 13 amino acids. The germline V gene encodes CDR1 SGHNT and CDR2 YENEEA.